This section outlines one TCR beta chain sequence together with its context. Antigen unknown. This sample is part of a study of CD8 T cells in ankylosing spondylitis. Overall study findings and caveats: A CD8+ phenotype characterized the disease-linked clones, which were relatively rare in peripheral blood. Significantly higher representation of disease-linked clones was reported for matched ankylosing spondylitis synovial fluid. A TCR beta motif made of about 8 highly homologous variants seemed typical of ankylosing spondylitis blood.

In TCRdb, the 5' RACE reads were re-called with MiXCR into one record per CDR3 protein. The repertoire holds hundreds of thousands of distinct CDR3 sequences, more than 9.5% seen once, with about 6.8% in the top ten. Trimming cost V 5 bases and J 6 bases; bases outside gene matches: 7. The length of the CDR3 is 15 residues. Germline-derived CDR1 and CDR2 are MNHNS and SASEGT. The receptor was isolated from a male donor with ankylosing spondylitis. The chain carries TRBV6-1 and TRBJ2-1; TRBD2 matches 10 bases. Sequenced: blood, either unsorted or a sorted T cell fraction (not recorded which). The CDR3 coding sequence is TGTGCCAGCAGTCTCCTAGCGGGAGTATCCAATGAGCAGTTCTTC. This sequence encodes CASSLLAGVSNEQFF.